The entry below gives a single T cell receptor beta chain sequence along with its context. Adults between roughly 18 and 95 years of age took part from 24 US areas. These data come from a study of blood T cell repertoires in COVID-19. About the study: COVID-19 samples from acute and convalescent phases originated in the United States, Italy and Spain.

As processed by the authors: From reference gene primer amplification, estimates of nucleated cell counts were derived. Profiling relied on immunoSEQ multiplex PCR, and the TCRdb table lists in-frame clones only, not all of them. That table is the source of V, J and clone size, and D and trimming were worked out from the DNA. The table includes around 200,000 clones, 86% detected once. Trimming at V came to 4 bases and at J to 13 bases, leaving 13 bases not matched to a gene. Per the germline V gene, CDR1 is SGHRS and CDR2 is YFSETQ. There are 15 residues in the CDR3. What was sequenced was PBMCs or T cells enriched from blood (not recorded which). This chain connects TRBV5-1 to TRBJ2-2, with 10 bases aligning to TRBD2. The clonotype originates from a woman aged 40 to 50 with acute COVID-19. The CDR3, as DNA: TGCGCCAGCAGCCCCCGTAGCGGGGGGCCCGGCGGGCTGTTTTTT. Translation gives CASSPRSGGPGGLFF.